The 27 T cell receptor beta chains presented below share a single source sample, sequenced in a study of identical twins (dated by TCRdb to the mid-2010s). The library relied on 5' RACE. The listed sequencing device is Illumina HiSeq 2000. TCRdb reworked the public reads: Q25 trimming with fastp, MiXCR clone assembly, productive beta chains retained. Every distinct CDR3 protein forms one entry, paired with its most common genes and DNA. The sample includes roughly 220,000 distinct CDR3 sequences, with 6.5% observed a single time. The ten most abundant clones make up 13% to 15% of the sample. These data also formed part of another study, on T cells expressing NK-cell markers.

The sample taken for sequencing was CD8+ T cells sorted from blood. The receptors stem from a young woman in good health.

There are a few counts of this clonotype. The chain recombines TRBV3-1 with TRBJ2-3; 13 bases agree with TRBD2. The CDR3 has 16 residues. J gave up 3 bases and V 7 bases, and 7 bases lay outside the gene matches. Germline-derived CDR1 and CDR2 are LGHDT and YNNKEL (reference sequence). CDR3 in amino acids: CASTSRGLAGTDTQYF. Here the CDR3 DNA reads TGTGCCAGCACAAGCAGGGGACTAGCGGGGACAGATACGCAGTATTTT.

The J gene is TRBJ2-1, the V gene TRBV29-1; D may be TRBD2 (5 bases). CDR1 and CDR2 (germline): SQVTM, ANQGSEA. The CDR3 sequence is 11 residues long. Trimming took off 3 bases at V and 7 bases at J, with 7 bases between the two ends. CDR3 nucleotides: TGCAGCGTTGACGAGGGTAATGAGCAGTTCTTC. Translation gives CSVDEGNEQFF.

This clonotype was counted a few times. The chain links TRBV4-1 to TRBJ2-3; a possible D gene is TRBD1 (6 bases). Looked up from germline, CDR1 is MGHRA and CDR2 is YSYEKL. This CDR3 contains 14 residues. Between the trimmed V and J ends, which lost 2 bases and 4 bases, there was a span of 10 bases. CDR3 nucleotide sequence: TGCGCCAGCAGCCAAAGGACAGCACCAGATACGCAGTATTTT. Amino acid sequence: CASSQRTAPDTQYF.

This clonotype has ten or more counts. The rearrangement uses TRBV15 and TRBJ2-1; D is undetermined. V dropped 4 bases and J dropped 12 bases, with 10 bases sitting between them. Germline CDR1 and CDR2: LNHNV and YYDKDF (reference sequence). The CDR3 extends over 11 amino acids. The CDR3 sequence: CATSKGSWQFF. The CDR3 DNA sequence: TGTGCCACCAGCAAAGGTAGTTGGCAGTTCTTC.

The table lists this clonotype with a few counts. The chain is built from TRBV7-8 and TRBJ2-1; no clear D gene. Germline V gene lookup returns CDR1 SGHVS and CDR2 FQNEAQ. Trimming pared 1 base from V and 2 bases from J, leaving 9 bases between. CDR3 size: 15 residues. Written as DNA, the CDR3 is TGTGCCAGCAGCTTAGGTCCCTACCCCTACAATGAGCAGTTCTTC. It codes for CASSLGPYPYNEQFF.

The chain uses TRBV6-5 and TRBJ2-3; D unresolved. This CDR3 is 17 amino acids long. The V end lost 0 bases, the J end lost 0 bases, and 13 bases lay between the germline ends. Germline V gene data show CDR1 as MNHEY and CDR2 as SVGAGI. The CDR3 coding sequence is TGTGCCAGCAGTTACTCTACCGACGGGTCTAGCACAGATACGCAGTATTTT. It translates to CASSYSTDGSSTDTQYF.

This clonotype has only a few counts. The gene calls are TRBV9 and TRBJ2-3; perhaps TRBD2 as D (5 bases). The CDR3 is 15 residues long. Germline CDR1 SGDLS, CDR2 YYNGEE. Trimming stripped 6 bases from V and 2 bases from J, with 16 bases between. The CDR3 DNA follows: TGTGCCAGCACCGACCCTGGACTCCACACAGATACGCAGTATTTT. The encoded protein is CASTDPGLHTDTQYF.

The genes are TRBV14 and TRBJ1-6; TRBD1 might be the D (5 bases). The ends were cut back, 5 bases at V and 9 bases at J, with 11 bases in the middle. CDR3 length: 13 amino acids. Germline CDR1 reads SGHDN; CDR2 reads FVKESK. CDR3 region: CASSGTGLSPLHF. In DNA form, the CDR3 reads TGTGCCAGCAGCGGGACTGGGCTTTCACCCCTCCACTTT.

This clonotype was detected a few times. The gene calls are TRBV6-5 and TRBJ2-2; 12 bases agree with TRBD2. The CDR3 length is 19 residues. Germline-derived CDR1 and CDR2 are MNHEY and SVGAGI. V shed 2 bases, J shed 3 bases, and the junction held 10 bases outside the gene matches. The CDR3 protein is CASSYAILAGGPHTGELFF. CDR3 sequence (DNA): TGTGCCAGCAGTTACGCGATCCTAGCGGGAGGGCCCCACACCGGGGAGCTGTTTTTT.

J is TRBJ1-3 and V is TRBV4-1; 9 bases fit TRBD1. The CDR3 runs 17 residues. The ends lost 5 bases at V and 1 base at J; junction bases unmatched: 9. Germline V lookup: CDR1 MGHRA, CDR2 YSYEKL. The CDR3 nucleotides read TGCGCCAGCAGCTACCATGCCGGGACAGGGTCTGGAAACACCATATATTTT. Its protein product is CASSYHAGTGSGNTIYF.

This clonotype was counted at least ten times. The chain links TRBV12-3 or TRBV12-4 to TRBJ2-2; D not certain. V shed 5 bases and J shed 6 bases, with 4 bases lying between them. This CDR3 has 11 amino acids. CDR3 residues: CASSIAGELFF. CDR3 bases: TGTGCCAGCAGTATCGCCGGGGAGCTGTTTTTT.

This clonotype came up many times. The chain links TRBV7-9 to TRBJ2-6; no clear D. There are 14 residues in the CDR3. In germline, CDR1 is SEHNR, CDR2 FQNEAQ (reference sequence). With 4 bases removed from V and 2 bases from J, the gap between germline ends came to 6 bases. The CDR3 is CASSSATGANVLTF. CDR3 nucleotide sequence: TGTGCCAGCAGCTCCGCAACTGGGGCCAACGTCCTGACTTTC.

This clonotype came up a few times. The genes are TRBV29-1 and TRBJ2-1; 11 nucleotides agree with TRBD2. The CDR3 extends over 14 amino acids. The germline gives CDR1 SQVTM, CDR2 ANQGSEA. Trimming took 3 bases from V and 6 from J; bases not matched to a gene: 4. DNA for the CDR3: TGCAGCGTTGATACTAGCGGGGGATTCAATGAGCAGTTCTTC. Translating gives CSVDTSGGFNEQFF.

The rearrangement links TRBV7-6 to TRBJ2-1; D gene uncertain. The CDR3 consists of 14 residues. Germline loops: CDR1 SGHVS, CDR2 FNYEAQ. V gave up 1 base and J gave up 5 bases, with 9 bases separating them. The CDR3 loop is CASSLGVGHNEQFF. The CDR3 DNA sequence: TGTGCCAGCAGCTTAGGTGTCGGACACAATGAGCAGTTCTTC.

This clonotype has at least ten counts. This chain links TRBV15 with TRBJ2-4; 7 bases line up with TRBD1. The CDR3 totals 15 residues. With 5 bases clipped from V and 7 bases from J, the junction kept 11 bases outside the gene matches. Germline CDR1 and CDR2: LNHNV and YYDKDF (reference sequence). The CDR3 reads CATSGQGVLRNIQYF. The CDR3 DNA is TGTGCCACCAGCGGGCAGGGGGTTCTGCGGAACATTCAGTACTTC. Using reference TRBV15 and TRBJ2-4 for the parts outside the CDR3, the full variable domain is DAMVIQNPRYQVTQFGKPVTLSCSQTLNHNVMYWYQQKSSQAPKLLFHYYDKDFNNEADTPDNFQSRRPNTSFCFLDIRSPGLGDTAMYLCATSGQGVLRNIQYFGAGTRLSVL.

The chain links TRBV9 to TRBJ1-2; D is unclear. Germline CDR1 is SGDLS and CDR2 is YYNGEE. V was shortened by 5 bases and J by 5 bases, with 13 bases between the two germline ends. The CDR3 is 13 residues long. CDR3 sequence (DNA): TGTGCCAGCAGAGCCTCACAAGGATATGGCTACACCTTC. This encodes CASRASQGYGYTF. Full variable domain (outside the CDR3, taken from reference TRBV9 and TRBJ1-2): DSGVTQTPKHLITATGQRVTLRCSPRSGDLSVYWYQQSLDQGLQFLIQYYNGEERAKGNILERFSAQQFPDLHSELNLSSLELGDSALYFCASRASQGYGYTFGSGTRLTVV.

The chain combines TRBV15 with TRBJ1-1; D is ambiguous. This CDR3 has 18 amino acids. V gave up 0 bases and J gave up 4 bases, with 21 bases separating them. In germline, CDR1 is LNHNV, CDR2 YYDKDF (reference sequence). This CDR3 is CATSRDTRKSSRLTEAFF. The CDR3 nucleotides read TGTGCCACCAGCAGAGATACTCGAAAGAGCAGCCGTCTCACTGAAGCTTTCTTT. The variable domain in full, completed from reference TRBV15 and TRBJ1-1, reads DAMVIQNPRYQVTQFGKPVTLSCSQTLNHNVMYWYQQKSSQAPKLLFHYYDKDFNNEADTPDNFQSRRPNTSFCFLDIRSPGLGDTAMYLCATSRDTRKSSRLTEAFFGQGTRLTVV.

This clonotype was detected a few times. The chain carries TRBV27 and TRBJ2-7; TRBD1 agrees at 9 bases. CDR1 is MNHEY, CDR2 SMNVEV, per germline (reference sequence). CDR3 length: 15 residues. V was pared by 3 bases and J by 3 bases, with 6 bases of the junction left unmatched. The CDR3 reads CASSFRGQGFYEQYF. In DNA form, the CDR3 reads TGTGCCAGCAGTTTCCGGGGACAGGGTTTCTACGAGCAGTACTTC.

The V and J genes are TRBV7-9 and TRBJ2-3; D gene unclear. The V gene lost 4 bases and the J gene lost 2 bases, with 13 bases spanning the gap. Germline V gene lookup returns CDR1 SEHNR and CDR2 FQNEAQ (reference sequence). CDR3 length: 15 residues. CDR3 coding DNA: TGTGCCAGCAGCTCCCGCGTGGGCTACACAGATACGCAGTATTTT. It codes for CASSSRVGYTDTQYF.

This sequence joins TRBV10-3 and TRBJ2-2; no clear D gene. This CDR3 has 16 residues. The ends were cut back, 0 bases at V and 5 bases at J, with 13 bases in the middle. Germline-derived CDR1 and CDR2 are ENHRY and SYGVKD. CDR3 loop: CAISESRVLRTGELFF. CDR3 coding DNA: TGTGCCATCAGTGAGTCGCGAGTCCTTAGGACCGGGGAGCTGTTTTTT.

This clonotype was recorded many times. The chain employs TRBV7-9 and TRBJ1-1; D uncertain. This CDR3 region has 11 residues. V was pared by 5 bases and J by 7 bases, with 8 bases between. Per the germline V gene, CDR1 is SEHNR and CDR2 is FQNEAQ (reference sequence). The CDR3 sequence is CASSLVDEAFF. CDR3 bases: TGTGCCAGCAGCCTCGTAGATGAAGCTTTCTTT.

This clonotype was seen at least ten times. V gene TRBV11-2 combines with J gene TRBJ2-1, with TRBD2 as a possible D gene (5 bases). V was trimmed by 1 base and J by 8 bases, leaving 9 bases between them. The CDR3 runs 13 residues. From germline, CDR1 is SGHAT and CDR2 FQNNGV. This CDR3 reads CASSLGSSDEQFF. DNA for the CDR3: TGTGCCAGCAGCTTAGGTAGTAGCGATGAGCAGTTCTTC.

This clonotype was seen only a few times. The chain has TRBV20-1 and TRBJ2-1; TRBD2 matches at 11 bases. With 2 bases clipped from V and 7 bases from J, the junction kept 4 bases outside the gene matches. This CDR3 is built from 14 residues. Germline V lookup: CDR1 DFQATT, CDR2 SNEGSKA (reference sequence). DNA for the CDR3: TGCAGTGCTAGATCGGTAGCGGGAGGGAATGAGCAGTTCTTC. It yields the protein CSARSVAGGNEQFF.

In this sample, this clonotype turned up many times. This chain links TRBV9 with TRBJ2-7; a possible D gene is TRBD2 (6 bases). The ends were cut back, 0 bases at V and 2 bases at J, with 9 bases in the middle. This CDR3 is 14 amino acids long. Germline V gene lookup returns CDR1 SGDLS and CDR2 YYNGEE. The CDR3 here is CASSVGGGTYEQYF. The CDR3 DNA sequence: TGTGCCAGCAGCGTAGGTGGGGGGACCTACGAGCAGTACTTC.

The V call is TRBV29-1, the J call TRBJ1-5; tentative D call: TRBD1 (5 bases). The CDR3 sequence is 12 residues long. Trimming removed 4 bases from V and 3 bases from J, with 7 bases in between. In germline, CDR1 is SQVTM, CDR2 ANQGSEA. The CDR3 region is CSVAGLNQPQHF. CDR3 DNA: TGCAGCGTTGCAGGGCTCAATCAGCCCCAGCATTTT. The variable domain in full, with the rest retrieved from reference TRBV29-1 and TRBJ1-5, is SAVISQKPSRDICQRGTSLTIQCQVDSQVTMMFWYRQQPGQSLTLIATANQGSEATYESGFVIDKFPISRPNLTFSTLTVSNMSPEDSSIYLCSVAGLNQPQHFGDGTRLSIL.

This clonotype was observed a few times. This chain connects TRBV29-1 to TRBJ2-1, with TRBD1 as a possible D gene (6 bases). The V gene's germline CDR1 is SQVTM and CDR2 ANQGSEA. This CDR3 has 13 amino acids. The germline V and J ends were trimmed by 5 bases and 5 bases, with 13 bases remaining between them. The CDR3 sequence is CSVPGVTNNEQFF. The CDR3 coding sequence is TGCAGCGTTCCAGGGGTAACCAACAATGAGCAGTTCTTC.

This clonotype turned up a few times. The V and J genes are TRBV18 and TRBJ2-7; D is undetermined. Germline values: CDR1 KGHSH, CDR2 LQKENI. V gave up 3 bases and J gave up 3 bases, with 15 bases separating them. This CDR3 is built from 15 residues. Here the CDR3 DNA reads TGTGCCAGCTCACCCGTAGGCTCTAAAGGCTACGAGCAGTACTTC. Encoded protein: CASSPVGSKGYEQYF.